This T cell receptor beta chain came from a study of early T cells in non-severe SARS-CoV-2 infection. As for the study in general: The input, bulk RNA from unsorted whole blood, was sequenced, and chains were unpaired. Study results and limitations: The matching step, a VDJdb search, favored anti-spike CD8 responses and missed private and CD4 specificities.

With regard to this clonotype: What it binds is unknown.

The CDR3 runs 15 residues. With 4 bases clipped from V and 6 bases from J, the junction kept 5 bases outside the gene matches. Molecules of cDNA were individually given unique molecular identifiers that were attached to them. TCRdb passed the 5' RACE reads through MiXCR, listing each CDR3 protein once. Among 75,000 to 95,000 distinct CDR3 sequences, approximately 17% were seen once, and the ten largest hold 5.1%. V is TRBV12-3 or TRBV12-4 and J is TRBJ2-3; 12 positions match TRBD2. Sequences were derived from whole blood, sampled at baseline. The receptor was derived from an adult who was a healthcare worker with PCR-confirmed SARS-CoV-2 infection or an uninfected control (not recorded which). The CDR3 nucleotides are TGTGCCAGCAGTTCCGGACTAGCGGGAACGGATACGCAGTATTTT. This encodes CASSSGLAGTDTQYF.